The clone carrying this T cell receptor (beta chain) was recorded a few times. The germline gene is not matched at one end of the junction; a read error may be the cause. The sample is drawn from a study of regulatory T cells in long-lasting Graves disease. The time point is: newly diagnosed GD, antithyroid drugs for less than 3 months. There was RNA extracted from PBMCs, and the TCR library was made from it. Libraries of TCR beta came from iRepertoire HTBI primers plus Arm-PCR of CDR3 regions. TCRdb re-analysed the multiplex PCR reads in MiXCR, keeping a single row per CDR3 protein. The top ten clones hold 22% of a sample with 350,000 to 400,000 distinct CDR3 sequences, around 15% of them seen once. The germline V gene encodes CDR1 MNHEY and CDR2 SMNVEV (reference sequence). The CDR3 is 16 residues long.

This clonotype was sampled from a female donor with Graves disease. V and J are TRBV27 and TRBJ2-5; 8 positions match TRBD1. This specimen consisted of peripheral blood mononuclear cells (PBMCs), obtained at new diagnosis, from a patient treated with antithyroid drugs. The CDR3 sequence is CASRQRGQVGQGTQYF. The DNA of the CDR3 is TGTGCCAGCAGACAAAGGGGACAGGTTGGCCAAGGGACCCAGTACTTC.